These 24 T cell receptor beta chains were all obtained from the same sample, sequenced in a study of early T cells in non-severe SARS-CoV-2 infection. TCRdb reanalysed the 5' RACE reads using MiXCR and keeps one entry per CDR3 protein. This table holds roughly 80,000 distinct CDR3 sequences, over 8.5% found once. The sequenced sample consisted of whole blood. These receptors were obtained from an adult who was a healthcare worker with PCR-confirmed SARS-CoV-2 infection or an uninfected control (not recorded which).

This clonotype has more than one count but fewer than ten. CDR3 amino acids: CASSPREEGSYEQYF. CDR3 nucleotides: TGTGCCAGCAGCCCAAGGGAAGAGGGCTCCTACGAGCAGTACTTC. The rearrangement uses TRBV9 and TRBJ2-7; D perhaps matches TRBD2 (5 bases). The germline V and J ends were trimmed by 4 bases and 0 bases, with 14 bases remaining between them. CDR1 and CDR2 from the germline V gene are SGDLS and YYNGEE. The CDR3 is 15 residues long.

This clonotype has ten or more counts. The gene calls are TRBV12-3 or TRBV12-4 and TRBJ1-1; TRBD1 might be the D (5 bases). V gave up 5 bases and J gave up 1 base, with 8 bases separating them. This CDR3 is 13 amino acids long. CDR3 nucleotides: TGTGCCAGCAGTCGGGGCCCGAACACTGAAGCTTTCTTT. Amino acid sequence: CASSRGPNTEAFF.

The CDR3 is CASRYRDLSYEQYF. DNA of the CDR3: TGTGCCAGCAGGTACCGGGATTTGTCATACGAGCAGTACTTC. The chain uses TRBV2 and TRBJ2-7; a possible D gene is TRBD2 (5 bases). Looked up from germline, CDR1 is SNHLY and CDR2 is FYNNEI. This CDR3 has 14 amino acids. The V end was cut by 6 bases, the J end by 4 bases, with 16 bases between.

The V call is TRBV28, the J call TRBJ2-5; 8 bases are a match to TRBD1. Trimming removed 6 bases from V and 5 bases from J; junction bases left unmatched: 11. The CDR3 consists of 15 residues. Germline V gives CDR1 MDHEN, CDR2 SYDVKM. The CDR3 reads CASRDAQGARETQYF. CDR3 sequence (DNA): TGTGCCAGCAGAGACGCTCAGGGGGCGCGGGAGACCCAGTACTTC.

This clonotype has more than one count but fewer than ten. The genes are TRBV5-1 and TRBJ2-1, with D unclear. Trimming stripped 3 bases from V and 2 bases from J, with 9 bases between. The V gene's germline CDR1 is SGHRS and CDR2 YFSETQ. The CDR3 runs to 14 residues. The CDR3: CASSSTVTYNEQFF. The CDR3 nucleotides read TGCGCCAGCAGCTCGACTGTTACCTACAATGAGCAGTTCTTC. Filled out from reference TRBV5-1 and TRBJ2-1, the complete variable domain reads KAGVTQTPRYLIKTRGQQVTLSCSPISGHRSVSWYQQTPGQGLQFLFEYFSETQRNKGNFPGRFSGRQFSNSRSEMNVSTLELGDSALYLCASSSTVTYNEQFFGPGTRLTVL.

This clonotype appeared many times. This rearrangement joins TRBV5-6 to TRBJ2-2; 8 bases are a match to TRBD2. The CDR3 runs 14 residues. Trimming at V came to 2 bases and at J to 5 bases, leaving 2 bases not matched to a gene. The V gene's germline CDR1 is SGHDT and CDR2 YYEEEE. CDR3 amino acids: CASSLPGGTGELFF. DNA of the CDR3: TGTGCCAGCAGCTTACCGGGAGGGACCGGGGAGCTGTTTTTT.

This chain links TRBV21-1 with TRBJ2-1; the table's TRBD1 call for D was not verified on the DNA. TRBV21-1 is annotated as a pseudogene. The CDR3 consists of 16 residues. CDR3 loop: CASPGRDSAIYNEQFF. DNA for the CDR3: TGTGCCAGCCCAGGGCGGGACAGCGCTATCTACAATGAGCAGTTCTTC.

In this sample, this clonotype turned up a few times. The genes are TRBV5-4 and TRBJ2-2; 9 nucleotides match TRBD1. Germline-derived CDR1 and CDR2 are SGHNT and YYREEE (reference sequence). The J segment lost 6 bases and the V segment lost 4 bases, leaving 4 bases of the junction unmatched. The CDR3 length is 14 residues. The chain's CDR3 is CASSLRDRAGELFF. The CDR3 DNA follows: TGTGCCAGCAGCCTTCGGGACAGGGCCGGGGAGCTGTTTTTT.

Comments on this clonotype: The DNA is left out, because the CDR3 cannot be placed on it with certainty; the CDR3 is given as TCRdb lists it. This sequence joins TRBV27 and TRBJ1-2. The CDR3 contains 15 residues when both ends are counted. Germline-derived CDR1 and CDR2 are MNHEY and SMNVEV (reference sequence). Here the CDR3 reads CASSSSGEVYYGYTF.

At least ten counts were recorded for this clonotype. The genes are TRBV6-1 and TRBJ2-1, with 9 bases matching TRBD1. The V gene end was trimmed by 6 bases and the J gene end by 4 bases; junction bases not matched to a gene: 7. Germline V CDR1 and CDR2: MNHNS, SASEGT. The CDR3 extends over 15 amino acids. Here the CDR3 reads CASRDTGTGYNEQFF. DNA of the CDR3: TGTGCCAGCAGGGACACCGGGACAGGGTACAATGAGCAGTTCTTC.

Many counts were recorded for this clonotype. The V call is TRBV10-3, the J call TRBJ2-2; maybe TRBD2 (5 bases). CDR1 and CDR2 from the germline V gene are ENHRY and SYGVKD. Trimming removed 2 bases from V and 3 bases from J, with 7 bases in between. This CDR3 is built from 14 residues. The CDR3 coding sequence is TGTGCCATCAGTGAGCAGAGGGACACCGGGGAGCTGTTTTTT. Protein: CAISEQRDTGELFF.

This chain uses TRBV27 with TRBJ2-2, with D maybe TRBD1 (5 bases). The CDR3 loop spans 16 amino acids. Trimming removed 2 bases from V and 4 bases from J, with 14 bases in between. Germline CDR1 MNHEY, CDR2 SMNVEV (reference sequence). CDR3 sequence (DNA): TGTGCCAGCAGTTTAGTCCTTCAGGGCGGCACCGGGGAGCTGTTTTTT. Protein sequence: CASSLVLQGGTGELFF.

The chain is built from TRBV5-6 and TRBJ1-6, with D unresolved. This CDR3 region has 12 residues. Germline V gene data show CDR1 as SGHDT and CDR2 as YYEEEE. Trimming left V 1 base short and J 10 bases short, with 6 bases between. In nucleotides, the CDR3 is TGTGCCAGCAGCTTGTTACAGTCACCCCTCCACTTT. Its protein product is CASSLLQSPLHF.

This clonotype was seen only a few times. The CDR3 coding sequence is TGTGCCAGCACCCATTACACCGGGGAGCTGTTTTTT. Protein product: CASTHYTGELFF. The gene calls are TRBV7-7 and TRBJ2-2; D gene ambiguous. Germline V gene sequence: CDR1 SSHAT, CDR2 FNYEAQ (reference sequence). Trimming shortened V by 7 bases and J by 3 bases, and 6 bases separated the two germline ends. The CDR3 is 12 residues long. The full variable domain, its missing parts supplied by reference TRBV7-7 and TRBJ2-2, is GAGVSQSPRYKVTKRGQDVTLRCDPISSHATLYWYQQALGQGPEFLTYFNYEAQPDKSGLPSDRFSAERPEGSISTLTIQRTEQRDSAMYRCASTHYTGELFFGEGSRLTVL.

In the case of this clonotype: A much larger clone lies a single base off, so this may be a read error. The chain is built from TRBV7-6 and TRBJ2-3; 9 bases are a match to TRBD1. Germline V gene sequence: CDR1 SGHVS, CDR2 FNYEAQ. The length of the CDR3 is 17 residues. CDR3 DNA sequence: TGTGTCAGCAGCTTAGGGCCACCGGGACAGGGTACAGATACGCAGTATTTT. Encoded protein: CVSSLGPPGQGTDTQYF.

This clonotype was found many times. CDR3 sequence reads: CASSQEIGTGGNIQYF. Here the CDR3 DNA reads TGTGCCAGCAGCCAAGAGATCGGGACAGGAGGTAACATTCAGTACTTC. This sequence joins TRBV3-1 and TRBJ2-4, with 8 bases matching TRBD1. V shed 0 bases and J 7 bases; nucleotides not matched to a gene: 8. This CDR3 comprises 16 residues. Per the germline V gene, CDR1 is LGHDT and CDR2 is YNNKEL (reference sequence).

This chain joins TRBV28 and TRBJ2-5, with TRBD2 matching 7 bases. CDR3 length: 13 residues. The V segment lost 8 bases and the J segment 2 bases; nucleotides outside the gene matches: 5. CDR1 and CDR2 (germline): MDHEN, SYDVKM. CDR3 amino acids: CASGPLAQETQYF. DNA of the CDR3: TGTGCCAGCGGACCACTAGCGCAAGAGACCCAGTACTTC.

This clonotype was recorded a few times. This sequence joins TRBV5-4 and TRBJ2-5; 10 nucleotides match TRBD2. Per the germline V gene, CDR1 is SGHNT and CDR2 is YYREEE (reference sequence). The ends lost 0 bases at V and 0 bases at J; junction bases unmatched: 2. The CDR3 sequence is 16 residues long. The CDR3 DNA reads as TGTGCCAGCAGCTTGGTAGCGGGAGGCAACCAAGAGACCCAGTACTTC. This translates into CASSLVAGGNQETQYF.

This clonotype came up a few times. V gene TRBV15 combines with J gene TRBJ2-7, with 9 positions matching TRBD1. Unmatched junction bases numbered 7, after V lost 3 bases and J lost 1 base. The length of the CDR3 is 16 residues. In germline, CDR1 is LNHNV, CDR2 YYDKDF (reference sequence). CDR3 protein: CATSSGRDRASYEQYF. In DNA form, the CDR3 reads TGTGCCACCAGCAGTGGCCGGGACAGGGCGTCCTACGAGCAGTACTTC.

The V and J genes are TRBV5-1 and TRBJ2-7; possible D gene TRBD2, 6 bases. Germline CDR1 reads SGHRS; CDR2 reads YFSETQ. Trimming removed 0 bases at V and 2 bases at J, with 9 bases between. This CDR3 region has 14 residues. CDR3 in DNA: TGCGCCAGCAGCTTGGTTGGAGGGCCCTACGAGCAGTACTTC. This sequence encodes CASSLVGGPYEQYF.

The genes are TRBV4-1 and TRBJ2-1; 7 bases align to TRBD2. J was trimmed by 4 bases and V by 0 bases; bases with no gene match: 9. The CDR3 is 17 amino acids. Germline assignment: CDR1 MGHRA and CDR2 YSYEKL. CDR3 DNA: TGCGCCAGCAGCCAAGAGGTGGGGCGGGAGCGTTACAATGAGCAGTTCTTC. Protein sequence: CASSQEVGRERYNEQFF.

The chain uses TRBV20-1 and TRBJ2-3, with 8 nucleotides matching TRBD2. The CDR3 contains 15 residues. CDR1 is DFQATT, CDR2 SNEGSKA, per germline (reference sequence). V was pared by 2 bases and J by 2 bases, with 6 bases of the junction left unmatched. In DNA form, the CDR3 reads TGCAGTGCTAGACCCTTAGCGGGATTCACAGATACGCAGTATTTT. The encoded protein is CSARPLAGFTDTQYF.

The chain recombines TRBV6-1 with TRBJ1-5; D is undetermined. Germline V gene lookup returns CDR1 MNHNS and CDR2 SASEGT. The CDR3 length is 15 residues. Trimming shortened V by 6 bases and J by 2 bases, and 14 bases separated the two germline ends. The CDR3 region has the DNA TGTGCCAGCAGGCCCCCGTCAGGCGGCAATCAGCCCCAGCATTTT. Its protein is CASRPPSGGNQPQHF.

The table lists this clonotype with a few counts. J is TRBJ2-1 and V is TRBV7-2, with 8 bases aligning to TRBD1. Germline CDR1 is SGHTA and CDR2 is FQGNSA. The CDR3 totals 15 residues. V gave up 5 bases and J gave up 2 bases; unmatched junction bases: 5. The CDR3 here is CASSRTGGTYNEQFF. The CDR3 bases are TGTGCCAGCAGCAGAACAGGGGGTACCTACAATGAGCAGTTCTTC.